The present T cell receptor beta chain was sequenced within a study of T-cell memory formation after mild COVID-19. The germline V gene encodes CDR1 LGHNA and CDR2 YNFKEQ. The CDR3 consists of 18 residues. Trimming took 4 bases from V and 4 from J; bases not matched to a gene: 11. This clonotype was recorded a few times. From the 5' RACE reads, TCRdb called clonotypes with MiXCR, one entry per CDR3 protein. The sample carries 500,000 to 550,000 distinct CDR3 sequences, approximately 20% recorded once. Material for sequencing was PBMCs or a T cell subset sorted from them (not recorded which). The chain couples TRBV4-2 to TRBJ2-1; 12 nucleotides match TRBD1. The source is an adult woman who had mild COVID-19 (a few samples of this study predate the infection). Cell type and time point are not known. CDR3 amino acids: CASSRYGTGGGEYNEQFF. The CDR3 nucleotides are TGTGCCAGCAGCCGATATGGGACAGGGGGCGGGGAGTACAATGAGCAGTTCTTC.